Shown below are 9 T cell receptor beta chains from a single sample sequenced in a study of human T cells and chemical hapten exposure. MiXCR, run by TCRdb on the RACE reads, gives a single entry per CDR3 protein. The sample carries 70,000 or so distinct CDR3 sequences, around 10% recorded once. Time point indicated: patch test 3, about 24 weeks after DPC sensitization. Treatment indicated: therapeutic diphenylcyclopropenone sensitization with weekly scalp DPC. Material: whole blood, obtained in connection with sensitization to the hapten diphenylcyclopropenone (DPC). The receptors here all came from a woman aged 50 to 60 with alopecia areata. Some clones in this sample may be carry-over from other donors' samples.

The rearrangement uses TRBV5-5 and TRBJ2-3, with no clear D. The CDR3 length is 16 residues. Trimming left V 5 bases short and J 0 bases short, with 16 bases between. Germline-derived CDR1 and CDR2 are SGHKS and YYEKEE (reference sequence). For the CDR3, the DNA is TGTGCCAGCAGTTACCGGTACGACTTGAGCACAGATACGCAGTATTTT. It codes for CASSYRYDLSTDTQYF.

The table lists this clonotype with many counts. The chain couples TRBV19 to TRBJ1-5; D is undetermined. Germline V gives CDR1 LNHDA, CDR2 SQIVND (reference sequence). V was trimmed by 0 bases and J by 0 bases, leaving 9 bases between them. The CDR3 contains 16 residues. The CDR3 DNA reads as TGTGCCAGTAGTATAGATAGGAGAATTAGCAATCAGCCCCAGCATTTT. Protein product: CASSIDRRISNQPQHF.

The CDR3 here is CSARLGIGTGDSPLHF. The CDR3 DNA reads as TGCAGTGCTAGACTGGGGATAGGGACAGGGGATTCACCCCTCCACTTT. The chain employs TRBV20-1 and TRBJ1-6; 10 nucleotides agree with TRBD1. Germline trimming cut 2 bases from V and 8 bases from J; bases unmatched to any gene: 9. CDR3 length: 16 residues. Germline CDR1 is DFQATT and CDR2 is SNEGSKA (reference sequence).

This rearrangement joins TRBV28 to TRBJ2-5; D possibly uses TRBD1 or TRBD2 (5 bases each). The V gene lost 5 bases and the J gene lost 7 bases, with 8 bases spanning the gap. Germline values: CDR1 MDHEN, CDR2 SYDVKM. This CDR3 spans 11 amino acids. This CDR3 reads CASSPGATQYF. The CDR3 DNA sequence: TGTGCCAGCAGTCCCGGGGCGACCCAGTACTTC.

This clonotype was seen repeatedly, ten times or more. The chain links TRBV2 to TRBJ2-4; possible D gene TRBD1, 6 bases. V was clipped by 5 bases and J by 0 bases, with 8 bases between them. CDR3 length: 14 amino acids. Germline CDR1 and CDR2: SNHLY and FYNNEI. The CDR3, as DNA: TGTGCCAGCAGTCCGGACAGAGCCAAAAACATTCAGTACTTC. Its translation is CASSPDRAKNIQYF.

This clonotype was recorded a few times. This chain joins TRBV20-1 and TRBJ1-5, with unresolved D. This CDR3 is 16 amino acids long. Germline V CDR1 and CDR2: DFQATT, SNEGSKA (reference sequence). Trimming took 3 bases from V and 0 from J, leaving 15 bases between them. For the CDR3, the DNA is TGCAGTGCTAGTAGTGTCAACAGACATAGCAATCAGCCCCAGCATTTT. Amino acid sequence: CSASSVNRHSNQPQHF.

Comment on this clonotype: A much larger clone is a single base away; this may be a read error. This rearrangement joins TRBV28 to TRBJ1-1; perhaps TRBD1 as D (6 bases). Per the germline V gene, CDR1 is MDHEN and CDR2 is SYDVKM. CDR3 size: 12 residues. DNA for the CDR3: TGTGCGCCGCAGGGGAGTGGCACTGAAGCTTTCTTT. Protein: CAPQGSGTEAFF.

The chain links TRBV11-2 to TRBJ2-7; D ambiguous. The CDR3 sequence is 13 residues long. The germline V and J ends were trimmed by 4 bases and 6 bases, with 13 bases remaining between them. Germline CDR1 SGHAT, CDR2 FQNNGV. The DNA for the CDR3 is TGTGCCAGCAGCTCCCTCACCCTCGGCGAGCAGTACTTC. Protein product: CASSSLTLGEQYF. Drawing the rest from reference TRBV11-2 and TRBJ2-7, the complete variable domain is EAGVAQSPRYKIIEKRQSVAFWCNPISGHATLYWYQQILGQGPKLLIQFQNNGVVDDSQLPKDRFSAERLKGVDSTLKIQPAKLEDSAVYLCASSSLTLGEQYFGPGTRLTVT.

This clonotype showed up many times. The chain has TRBV5-1 and TRBJ2-6; 7 positions agree with TRBD1. CDR3 length: 17 residues. Per germline, CDR1 SGHRS and CDR2 YFSETQ. J gave up 0 bases and V 3 bases, and 6 bases lay outside the gene matches. The CDR3 nucleotides read TGCGCCAGCAGCTGGACGACAGGGCCCTCTGGGGCCAACGTCCTGACTTTC. Residues: CASSWTTGPSGANVLTF.